Each of the 16 T cell receptor beta chains below was sequenced from the same sample in a study of vaccination effects on CD4 cells after COVID-19 (dated by TCRdb to between 2021 and 2022). After around ten days of culture, CD4+ T cells were isolated with the EasySep CD4+ T cell isolation kit. For these receptors, no antigen is known. Library preparation used the immunoSEQ multiplex PCR assay. What TCRdb holds here is the immuneACCESS table cut down to in-frame rearrangements. Part of the clones is not present; checked against another copy, under half of the missing clones reflect an unresolved V gene, and the others are unexplained. The sample table lists approximately 46,000 clones, approximately 74% of them with a count of one. The ten largest clones take up just over 8.5% of the sample. The sequencing used CD4+ T cells from PBMCs cultured without peptide, collected before COVID-19 vaccination. These receptors all come from a human donor who had a prior SARS-CoV-2 infection.

The V and J genes are TRBV7-3 and TRBJ2-1; D is possibly TRBD2 (6 bases). The V gene lost 2 bases and the J gene lost 4 bases, with 12 bases spanning the gap. The germline V gene encodes CDR1 SGHTA and CDR2 FQGTGA. The CDR3 sequence is 15 residues long. The CDR3 DNA follows: TGTGCCAGCAGCTTAGGTGGCGGGACTTACAATGAGCAGTTCTTC. The encoded protein is CASSLGGGTYNEQFF.

The chain uses TRBV24-1 and TRBJ2-3; 13 nucleotides align to TRBD2. There are 16 residues in the CDR3. Trimming took 5 bases from V and 2 from J; bases not matched to a gene: 3. Germline loops: CDR1 KGHDR, CDR2 SFDVKD. CDR3 in amino acids: CATSVGTSGDTDTQYF. CDR3 DNA: TGTGCCACCAGTGTCGGGACTAGCGGGGACACAGATACGCAGTATTTT.

Turning to this clone: The junction shows a germline mismatch at one end, possibly a read error. The J gene is TRBJ2-2, the V gene TRBV5-1, with D perhaps TRBD2 (5 bases). From germline, CDR1 is SGHRS and CDR2 YFSETQ. The CDR3 is made up of 16 amino acids. CDR3 sequence (DNA): TGCGCCAGCAGCTATACGACGGGATCGAACGCCGGGGAGCTGTTTTTT. This codes for CASSYTTGSNAGELFF.

Worth noting for this clone: Other nucleotide sequences from this sample produce the same CDR3. The CDR3 bases are TGTGCCAGCAGCCTAAGGATGAACACTGAAGCTTTCTTT. It codes for CASSLRMNTEAFF. The genes are TRBV7-2 and TRBJ1-1; unclear D gene. V lost 5 bases and J 0 bases, leaving 7 bases between the germline ends. Germline-derived CDR1 and CDR2 are SGHTA and FQGNSA. There are 13 residues in the CDR3.

This chain uses TRBV7-9 with TRBJ1-4; the D gene is possibly TRBD1 (5 bases). CDR1 SEHNR and CDR2 FQNEAQ come from the germline V gene (reference sequence). This CDR3 has 15 amino acids. V lost 3 bases and J lost 3, with 11 bases in between. CDR3 nucleotide sequence: TGTGCCAGCAGCTTTCTAGAGGGGTCTAATGAAAAACTGTTTTTT. It is translated as CASSFLEGSNEKLFF.

The chain combines TRBV6-5 with TRBJ2-1; 10 nucleotides match TRBD2. The CDR3 sequence is 15 residues long. V was pared by 5 bases and J by 4 bases, with 5 bases of the junction left unmatched. Germline values: CDR1 MNHEY, CDR2 SVGAGI. The CDR3 spells CASSPSGREYNEQFF. The CDR3 bases are TGTGCCAGCAGTCCGAGCGGGAGGGAATACAATGAGCAGTTCTTC.

The chain links TRBV4-3 to TRBJ2-7, with TRBD2 identical over 10 bases. Trimming took 1 base from V and 2 from J; bases not matched to a gene: 2. Looked up from germline, CDR1 is LGHNA and CDR2 is YSLEER. CDR3 length: 15 amino acids. Written as DNA, the CDR3 is TGCGCCAGCAGCCAAGTGCTAGCGGGAGCCTACGAGCAGTACTTC. It translates to CASSQVLAGAYEQYF.

The chain employs TRBV24-1 and TRBJ2-3, with D perhaps assigned TRBD1 or TRBD2 (5 bases each). This CDR3 is 15 amino acids long. Germline CDR1 and CDR2: KGHDR and SFDVKD. V was trimmed by 3 bases and J by 6 bases, leaving 15 bases between them. The CDR3 sequence: CATSDARDLSDTQYF. The CDR3 nucleotides read TGTGCCACCAGTGATGCCCGGGACCTCTCGGATACGCAGTATTTT.

V and J are TRBV5-1 and TRBJ2-5; 12 positions agree with TRBD1. The junction had 4 bases not matched to a gene; V was cut back by 4 bases and J by 0 bases. The CDR3 totals 16 residues. Germline V gene lookup returns CDR1 SGHRS and CDR2 YFSETQ. This CDR3 reads CASSPGTGGYQETQYF. Written as DNA, the CDR3 is TGCGCCAGCAGCCCGGGGACAGGGGGCTACCAAGAGACCCAGTACTTC.

A few counts support this clone. CDR3 in DNA: TGTGCCAGCAGCCAAGATTTGGGACTAGCGGGAGATATCTACAATGAGCAGTTCTTC. This sequence encodes CASSQDLGLAGDIYNEQFF. The chain combines TRBV14 with TRBJ2-1; TRBD2 matches 14 bases. This CDR3 is 19 amino acids long. V lost 0 bases, J lost 3 bases, and 7 bases stayed unmatched. Germline CDR1 is SGHDN and CDR2 is FVKESK.

This chain uses TRBV6-5 with TRBJ2-1; tentatively, D is TRBD1 (5 bases). Trimming shortened V by 7 bases and J by 0 bases, and 10 bases separated the two germline ends. Germline values: CDR1 MNHEY, CDR2 SVGAGI. This CDR3 comprises 14 residues. CDR3 DNA sequence: TGTGCCAGCAATCATGGACACTCCTACAATGAGCAGTTCTTC. Translation: CASNHGHSYNEQFF.

CDR3 loop: CASSGQGYGYTF. The CDR3 DNA follows: TGTGCCAGCAGCGGACAGGGGTATGGCTACACCTTC. J is TRBJ1-2 and V is TRBV6-2 or TRBV6-3, with 9 bases identical to TRBD1. The germline gives CDR1 MNHEY, CDR2 SVGEGT. The CDR3 has 12 amino acids. The V and J ends lost 6 bases and 5 bases, in that order; junction bases with no gene match: 1.

V gene TRBV5-1 combines with J gene TRBJ1-4; D uncertain. The CDR3 extends over 16 amino acids. V lost 4 bases and J lost 2, with 15 bases in between. The germline V gene encodes CDR1 SGHRS and CDR2 YFSETQ. The CDR3 loop is CASSSDPHGTNEKLFF. CDR3 nucleotide sequence: TGCGCCAGCAGCAGTGATCCCCACGGGACTAATGAAAAACTGTTTTTT.

The chain employs TRBV4-1 and TRBJ1-3; the D gene is possibly TRBD1 (5 bases). Germline V gene data show CDR1 as MGHRA and CDR2 as YSYEKL. The CDR3 is 14 residues long. The ends were cut back, 0 bases at V and 5 bases at J, with 8 bases in the middle. CDR3 amino acids: CASSQDGGRNTIYF. The CDR3, as DNA: TGCGCCAGCAGCCAAGATGGGGGGAGAAACACCATATATTTT.

The table lists this clone with a few counts. The gene calls are TRBV7-3 and TRBJ1-3; D is uncertain. Germline V gene sequence: CDR1 SGHTA, CDR2 FQGTGA. Trimming pared 0 bases from V and 3 bases from J, leaving 6 bases between. This CDR3 has 14 residues. CDR3: CASSLTGGGNTIYF. Written as DNA, the CDR3 is TGTGCCAGCAGCTTAACGGGAGGTGGAAACACCATATATTTT.

The chain employs TRBV5-6 and TRBJ1-4; no definite D call. The CDR3 extends over 14 amino acids. V was trimmed by 4 bases and J by 7 bases, leaving 14 bases between them. Germline V gene lookup returns CDR1 SGHDT and CDR2 YYEEEE. The CDR3 loop reads CASSPGVPGEKLFF. The CDR3 region has the DNA TGTGCCAGCAGCCCCGGGGTCCCGGGTGAAAAACTGTTTTTT.